These 10 T cell receptor beta chains originate from one sample sequenced in a study of CD8+CD57+ T cells in acquired aplastic anemia. CD8+CD57+ cell expansion had been shown by flow cytometry in patients chosen for sequencing. For CDR3 and TCR beta VDJ profiling, genomic DNA was the template used. TCRdb processed the reads anew with MiXCR; each CDR3 protein has one entry. The repertoire holds some 170,000 distinct CDR3 sequences, with around 48% as singletons. Sequences were obtained from sorted CD4+, CD8+, or CD8+CD57+ T cells (not recorded which) from PBMCs. These receptors were taken from a human donor with aplastic anemia.

This clonotype was recorded at least ten times. The chain couples TRBV20-1 to TRBJ1-5, with 8 bases matching TRBD1. The CDR3 totals 15 residues. Germline V gene data show CDR1 as DFQATT and CDR2 as SNEGSKA (reference sequence). The trim removed 3 bases at V and 0 bases at J, leaving 4 bases unmatched. CDR3 amino acids: CSARGQAYSNQPQHF. Here the CDR3 DNA reads TGCAGTGCTAGGGGACAGGCCTATAGCAATCAGCCCCAGCATTTT.

The rearrangement joins TRBV10-1 to TRBJ1-2; D uncertain. Germline assignment: CDR1 WNHNN and CDR2 SYGVQD (reference sequence). CDR3 length: 16 amino acids. V was trimmed by 0 bases and J by 1 base, leaving 12 bases between them. CDR3 sequence reads: CASSESTKGGNYGYTF. CDR3 bases: TGCGCCAGCAGTGAGTCGACCAAGGGCGGTAACTATGGCTACACCTTC.

As to this clonotype: The conserved final phenylalanine or tryptophan is absent from the CDR3, which likely points to a read error. No DNA is shown, since the ends of the CDR3 on it are uncertain; the CDR3 is the one TCRdb lists. The rearrangement links TRBV24-1 to TRBJ2-6; the D call TRBD1 from the table was never checked on the DNA. Germline-derived CDR1 and CDR2 are KGHDR and SFDVKD. Inclusive of both ends, the CDR3 amounts to 17 amino acids. This CDR3 is CATSGGQGPSGANVLTV.

As to this clonotype: With a much larger clone just one base away, this may be a read error. Because the CDR3 is missing its conserved closing phenylalanine or tryptophan, this is likely a read error. J is TRBJ2-7 and V is TRBV3-1, with 8 bases fitting TRBD1. The V segment lost 4 bases and the J segment 2 bases; nucleotides outside the gene matches: 4. The CDR3 is 14 amino acids. CDR1 and CDR2 from the germline V gene are LGHDT and YNNKEL (reference sequence). Here the CDR3 reads CASSRGQDTYEQYS. CDR3 DNA: TGTGCCAGCAGCCGGGGACAGGATACCTACGAGCAGTACTCC.

This clonotype has at least ten counts. This rearrangement joins TRBV2 to TRBJ2-7, with D unclear. V lost 1 base, J lost 3 bases, and 4 bases lay in between. Germline CDR1 reads SNHLY; CDR2 reads FYNNEI. CDR3 length: 12 amino acids. This CDR3 is CASSEGSYEQYF. The CDR3 region has the DNA TGTGCCAGCAGTGAAGGGAGCTACGAGCAGTACTTC.

This rearrangement joins TRBV7-8 to TRBJ1-1; D may be TRBD1 (6 bases). Germline-derived CDR1 and CDR2 are SGHVS and FQNEAQ. Trimming took off 6 bases at V and 3 bases at J, with 11 bases between the two ends. The length of the CDR3 is 13 residues. This chain's CDR3 is CASSKGGDTEAFF. The CDR3 DNA reads TGTGCCAGCAGTAAGGGGGGGGACACTGAAGCTTTCTTT.

In its sample, this clonotype was seen a few times. The genes are TRBV20-1 and TRBJ2-5; 8 bases align to TRBD2. The CDR3 spans 15 residues. CDR1 DFQATT and CDR2 SNEGSKA come from the germline V gene (reference sequence). The J segment lost 3 bases and the V segment lost 3 bases, leaving 9 bases of the junction unmatched. The CDR3 DNA follows: TGCAGTGCTAGTGGGCGCCTCGGGAGGGAAGAGACCCAGTACTTC. Amino acid sequence: CSASGRLGREETQYF.

J is TRBJ2-4 and V is TRBV2; D is possibly TRBD1 (5 bases). V gave up 4 bases and J gave up 0 bases, with 10 bases separating them. The CDR3 extends over 15 amino acids. Germline-derived CDR1 and CDR2 are SNHLY and FYNNEI. The CDR3 spells CASSGQNLAKNIQYF. CDR3 coding DNA: TGTGCCAGCAGTGGACAGAACCTAGCCAAAAACATTCAGTACTTC.

This clonotype was seen ten or more times. The chain is built from TRBV5-4 and TRBJ2-5; 9 bases agree with TRBD2. The CDR3 is 15 amino acids. V was pared by 5 bases and J by 5 bases, with 10 bases of the junction left unmatched. Germline V lookup: CDR1 SGHNT, CDR2 YYREEE (reference sequence). CDR3 amino acids: CASSYRSSGMETQYF. CDR3 sequence (DNA): TGTGCCAGCAGTTATCGATCTAGCGGGATGGAGACCCAGTACTTC. The full variable domain, completed using reference TRBV5-4 and TRBJ2-5, is ETGVTQSPTHLIKTRGQQVTLRCSSQSGHNTVSWYQQALGQGPQFIFQYYREEENGRGNFPPRFSGLQFPNYSSELNVNALELDDSALYLCASSYRSSGMETQYFGPGTRLLVL.

This clonotype has a single count. The V and J genes are TRBV19 and TRBJ2-1; D remains ambiguous. V gave up 3 bases and J gave up 6 bases, with 6 bases separating them. Germline CDR1 and CDR2: LNHDA and SQIVND (reference sequence). The CDR3 runs 12 residues. In nucleotides, the CDR3 is TGTGCCAGTAGTATGAAGGTCAATGAGCAGTTCTTC. Encoded protein: CASSMKVNEQFF.